This entry is about one T cell receptor beta chain. What it binds is unknown. At one end the junction does not follow the germline gene, possibly because of a read error. Each CDR3 protein gets one entry after TCRdb re-called the reads with MiXCR. This table holds more than 650,000 distinct CDR3 sequences, approximately 40% found once. The data derive from a study of T cell repertoires in cytomegalovirus infection. Study context: Public TCR beta signatures indicated both CMV infection and matching HLA type. The study's findings and limits: HLA-C-restricted CMV-specific TCR beta clonotypes prevailed in the ex vivo response.

The source material was PBMCs. The sequence was obtained from a human donor in good health (CMV status not recorded). Some clones in this sample may be carry-over from other donors' samples.

The CDR3 is CASSLPRHREEIRSETLFF. CDR3 coding DNA: TGTGCCAGCAGCCTCCCCCGACACAGGGAGGAAATCAGAAGTGAAACACTGTTTTTT. V and J are TRBV28 and TRBJ1-4, with a possible D match to TRBD1 (6 bases). There are 19 residues in the CDR3. Germline loops: CDR1 MDHEN, CDR2 SYDVKM. Looking up the rest from reference TRBV28 and TRBJ1-4 gives the full variable domain: DVKVTQSSRYLVKRTGEKVFLECVQDMDHENMFWYRQDPGLGLRLIYFSYDVKMKEKGDIPEGYSVSREKKERFSLILESASTNQTSMYLCASSLPRHREEIRSETLFFGSGTQLSVL.